Presented here are 19 T cell receptor beta chains from one specimen sequenced in a study of CD8+ T cells in alopecia areata. Treatment in this sample: oral pan-JAK inhibitor, 5-10 mg twice daily. Following extraction, RNA underwent reverse transcription to cDNA, which served as the sequencing template. Sequencing was performed with immunoSEQ multiplex PCR; in TCRdb, only in-frame clones are kept and a portion is missing. Of some 220,000 clones listed, 50% to 60% are singletons. Sequenced here: CD4+ T cells sorted from blood, sampled at week 4, from a patient treated with tofacitinib. These receptor sequences come from a human donor with alopecia areata.

V usage is TRBV2 and J usage is TRBJ2-5; D ambiguous. This CDR3 has 14 residues. Germline CDR1 SNHLY, CDR2 FYNNEI. Trimming took off 3 bases at V and 0 bases at J, with 8 bases between the two ends. The CDR3 is CASSDTQYQETQYF. The DNA of the CDR3 is TGTGCCAGCAGTGACACACAATACCAAGAGACCCAGTACTTC.

This chain joins TRBV6-5 and TRBJ1-2, with 7 bases identical to TRBD1. Germline-derived CDR1 and CDR2 are MNHEY and SVGAGI. V lost 6 bases and J lost 7; bases outside the gene matches: 11. CDR3 length equals 14 residues. CDR3 sequence: CASRLQGLDPGYTF. CDR3 nucleotides: TGTGCCAGCAGGCTACAGGGGTTGGACCCTGGCTACACCTTC.

This clone has a single count. The chain couples TRBV2 to TRBJ1-1, with 10 bases aligning to TRBD1. CDR3 length equals 13 residues. J was trimmed by 6 bases and V by 11 bases; bases with no gene match: 9. CDR1 and CDR2 from the germline V gene are SNHLY and FYNNEI. The CDR3 region is CALDRDRGPEAFF. In DNA form, the CDR3 reads TGTGCCCTAGACCGGGACAGGGGCCCTGAAGCTTTCTTT. Drawing the rest from reference TRBV2 and TRBJ1-1, the complete variable domain is EPEVTQTPSHQVTQMGQEVILRCVPISNHLYFYWYRQILGQKVEFLVSFYNNEISEKSEIFDDQFSVERPDGSNFTLKIRSTKLEDSAMYFCALDRDRGPEAFFGQGTRLTVV.

The V and J genes are TRBV9 and TRBJ2-7; D uncertain. The CDR3 runs to 13 residues. V was cut by 0 bases and J by 7 bases, with 11 bases left in between. From germline, CDR1 is SGDLS and CDR2 YYNGEE. The CDR3 is CASSVAGWGEQYF. CDR3 DNA sequence: TGTGCCAGCAGCGTAGCTGGGTGGGGTGAGCAGTACTTC.

The rearrangement joins TRBV30 to TRBJ1-2; the D gene is possibly TRBD1 (6 bases). Germline V gene sequence: CDR1 GTSNPN, CDR2 SVGIG (reference sequence). The CDR3 has 14 residues. The germline V and J ends were trimmed by 0 bases and 7 bases, with 15 bases remaining between them. CDR3 sequence (DNA): TGTGCCTGGAGTGTACTACGGTCAGGGGCTGGCTACACCTTC. Residues: CAWSVLRSGAGYTF. Full variable domain (missing parts from reference TRBV30 and TRBJ1-2): SQTIHQWPATLVQPVGSPLSLECTVEGTSNPNLYWYRQAAGRGLQLLFYSVGIGQISSEVPQNLSASRPQDRQFILSSKKLLLSDSGFYLCAWSVLRSGAGYTFGSGTRLTVV.

The rearrangement joins TRBV7-2 to TRBJ2-3; tentatively, D is TRBD1 or TRBD2 (5 bases each). The CDR3 has 15 amino acids. Trimming shortened V by 5 bases and J by 1 base, and 13 bases separated the two germline ends. The germline gives CDR1 SGHTA, CDR2 FQGNSA. Here the CDR3 DNA reads TGTGCCAGCAGCCCAGGGACCTACCGCACAGATACGCAGTATTTT. Translation gives CASSPGTYRTDTQYF.

This chain links TRBV7-2 with TRBJ1-2; D is uncertain. CDR1 is SGHTA and CDR2 is FQGNSA in the germline V gene. This CDR3 is built from 15 residues. V was cut by 5 bases and J by 0 bases, with 13 bases left in between. As DNA, the CDR3 is TGTGCCAGCAGCCCTAAGAACGGGGCTAACTATGGCTACACCTTC. As protein: CASSPKNGANYGYTF.

This chain connects TRBV5-4 to TRBJ1-2; 8 positions match TRBD1. Germline CDR1 reads SGHNT; CDR2 reads YYREEE (reference sequence). The CDR3 is 15 amino acids. V lost 4 bases to trimming and J lost 2 bases; unmatched junction nucleotides: 7. The CDR3 DNA reads TGTGCCAGCAGCGTCCGGGACAGGCCAAACTATGGCTACACCTTC. Amino acids: CASSVRDRPNYGYTF.

This clone was counted between two and nine times. The rearrangement joins TRBV7-8 to TRBJ2-5; TRBD2 matches 13 bases. Trimming removed 4 bases from V and 4 bases from J; junction bases left unmatched: 6. In germline, CDR1 is SGHVS, CDR2 FQNEAQ. This CDR3 is built from 16 residues. The chain's CDR3 is CASSSTSGGAGETQYF. The CDR3 DNA reads as TGTGCCAGCAGCTCTACTAGCGGGGGGGCCGGAGAGACCCAGTACTTC.

V usage is TRBV30 and J usage is TRBJ1-2; the D is unclear. This CDR3 is built from 13 residues. Trimming stripped 4 bases from V and 6 bases from J, with 15 bases between. Germline loops: CDR1 GTSNPN, CDR2 SVGIG (reference sequence). This CDR3 reads CAWKRAEADGYTF. For the CDR3, the DNA is TGTGCCTGGAAGAGAGCTGAGGCAGATGGCTACACCTTC.

This clone was seen a few times. The CDR3 DNA sequence: TGTGCCAGCAGCAGAAGGGGGACAGGTCAACGAGGAGGCTACACCTTC. This sequence encodes CASSRRGTGQRGGYTF. The chain employs TRBV7-2 and TRBJ1-2; 8 bases map to TRBD1. V shed 5 bases, J shed 8 bases, and the junction held 16 bases outside the gene matches. The germline V gene encodes CDR1 SGHTA and CDR2 FQGNSA. The CDR3 length is 16 residues.

V and J are TRBV19 and TRBJ2-5; TRBD1 matches 7 bases. Per germline, CDR1 LNHDA and CDR2 SQIVND (reference sequence). V dropped 4 bases and J dropped 4; count of bases not matched to a gene: 12. CDR3 length: 16 residues. This chain's CDR3 is CASSTGQARGPETQYF. The CDR3 nucleotides are TGTGCCAGTAGTACCGGACAGGCGAGGGGTCCAGAGACCCAGTACTTC.

This clone turned up a few times. This chain's CDR3 is CASSQARGPSTDTQYF. The DNA of the CDR3 is TGTGCCAGCAGCCAAGCACGGGGGCCTAGCACAGATACGCAGTATTTT. V usage is TRBV4-2 and J usage is TRBJ2-3; tentatively, D is TRBD1 or TRBD2 (6 bases each). The CDR3 is made up of 16 amino acids. Germline lookup yields CDR1 LGHNA and CDR2 YNFKEQ. V was clipped by 1 base and J by 0 bases, with 11 bases between them.

This clone was counted once. The genes are TRBV27 and TRBJ1-4; D is unclear. Per the germline V gene, CDR1 is MNHEY and CDR2 is SMNVEV (reference sequence). With 3 bases removed from V and 0 bases from J, the gap between germline ends came to 11 bases. CDR3 length: 16 amino acids. The chain's CDR3 is CASSLRIPPTNEKLFF. The CDR3 nucleotides read TGTGCCAGCAGTTTGCGGATTCCACCAACTAATGAAAAACTGTTTTTT.

J is TRBJ2-5 and V is TRBV7-2, with 9 bases fitting TRBD2. The CDR3 spans 15 residues. Unmatched junction bases numbered 11, after V lost 7 bases and J lost 5 bases. CDR1 and CDR2 from the germline V gene are SGHTA and FQGNSA. The CDR3 loop is CASTRRAGGLETQYF. The CDR3 nucleotides are TGTGCCAGCACCCGGAGAGCGGGGGGTCTCGAGACCCAGTACTTC.

The chain couples TRBV7-9 to TRBJ2-1; no clear D. CDR3 size: 16 residues. The V and J ends lost 3 bases and 4 bases respectively, with 16 bases between them. Germline V lookup: CDR1 SEHNR, CDR2 FQNEAQ (reference sequence). CDR3 in DNA: TGTGCCAGCAGCTTGCGTCAGAGGCAGGAATACAATGAGCAGTTCTTC. This encodes CASSLRQRQEYNEQFF. The complete variable domain, with remaining parts taken from reference TRBV7-9 and TRBJ2-1, reads DTGVSQNPRHKITKRGQNVTFRCDPISEHNRLYWYRQTLGQGPEFLTYFQNEAQLEKSRLLSDRFSAERPKGSFSTLEIQRTEQGDSAMYLCASSLRQRQEYNEQFFGPGTRLTVL.

The rearrangement uses TRBV29-1 and TRBJ2-1, with D possibly being TRBD2 (6 bases). The length of the CDR3 is 13 residues. The germline CDR1 and CDR2 sequences are SQVTM and ANQGSEA. V lost 3 bases to trimming and J lost 7 bases, with 13 bases between them. The CDR3 region has the DNA TGCAGCGTTGATGGCGGGGCCTCAAATGAGCAGTTCTTC. As protein: CSVDGGASNEQFF.

The V and J genes are TRBV27 and TRBJ2-1; 16 nucleotides line up with TRBD2. The CDR3 has 16 amino acids. Germline V gives CDR1 MNHEY, CDR2 SMNVEV (reference sequence). Unmatched junction bases numbered 6, after V lost 4 bases and J lost 9 bases. DNA for the CDR3: TGTGCCAGCAGTTCCCAGGGACTAGCGGGGGGGCGTGAGCAGTTCTTC. Translated: CASSSQGLAGGREQFF.

This clone was counted a few times. The chain combines TRBV6-5 with TRBJ1-5; the match to TRBD1 covers 10 bases. CDR3 length equals 15 residues. Germline V CDR1 and CDR2: MNHEY, SVGAGI. The J segment lost 2 bases and the V segment lost 4 bases, leaving 2 bases of the junction unmatched. In DNA form, the CDR3 reads TGTGCCAGCAGTTCCGGGACAGGGGGCAATCAGCCCCAGCATTTT. It is translated as CASSSGTGGNQPQHF.